The clone carrying this T cell receptor (beta chain) was observed a handful of times. The CDR3 runs to 16 residues. CDR1 is SGHDN and CDR2 is FVKESK in the germline V gene. Trimming stripped 6 bases from V and 0 bases from J, with 14 bases between. Via MiXCR, TCRdb re-called the 5' RACE reads, giving one row per CDR3 protein. In the table there are approximately 250,000 distinct CDR3 sequences, 15% to 19% of which are singletons. The sample belongs to a study of T-cell memory formation after mild COVID-19. This sequence originates from an adult woman who had mild COVID-19 (a few samples of this study predate the infection). Cell type and time point are not known. This chain joins TRBV14 and TRBJ2-2; no clear D. Source material: PBMCs or a T cell subset sorted from them (not recorded which). CDR3 sequence: CASRLAGNTNTGELFF. For the CDR3, the DNA is TGTGCCAGCAGGCTTGCCGGCAACACGAACACCGGGGAGCTGTTTTTT.